This TCR beta chain was profiled in a study of graft-versus-host responses after intestinal transplantation. Study context: All recipients were given anti-thymocyte globulin induction, and tacrolimus and steroids were then administered for around three years. Overall study results and limits: Among circulating GvH clones, peak levels were associated with early post-transplant declines in HvG clones. Investigators detected GvH clones in recipient marrow, with some emerging earlier in ileum or blood.

This clone came up once. Its cognate antigen is unknown. Germline CDR1 is SGHRS and CDR2 is YFSETQ. V lost 3 bases, J lost 8 bases, and 17 bases lay in between. The CDR3 loop spans 14 amino acids. Sequenced by immunoSEQ multiplex PCR; TCRdb stores in-frame clones only, minus some. The sample has 85,000 to 90,000 clones; under 90% are singletons. This chain links TRBV5-1 with TRBJ1-2; maybe TRBD1 (6 bases). The sequence was collected from a human donor who received an intestinal transplant. This sample comprised unstimulated CD4+ T cells sorted from spleen or lymph node cells, obtained before intestinal transplant. CDR3 DNA: TGCGCCAGCAGCTCCCCCGGGACATTGCACGGCTACACCTTC. It is translated as CASSSPGTLHGYTF.